The 14 T cell receptor beta chains reported below all come from one sample, sequenced in a study of graft-versus-host responses after intestinal transplantation. The assay was immunoSEQ multiplex PCR, and TCRdb's table has in-frame clones only and misses some. The sample has about 37,000 clones; around 90% are singletons. Tissue from the graft was processed to free its intraepithelial and lamina propria lymphocytes. This specimen was ileum tissue, taken almost 210 days after intestinal transplant. All receptors come from a human patient who received an intestinal transplant, so some T cells may come from the graft donor.

V usage is TRBV27 and J usage is TRBJ2-7; 7 bases fit TRBD2. Germline V gene lookup returns CDR1 MNHEY and CDR2 SMNVEV (reference sequence). Germline trimming cut 3 bases from V and 2 bases from J; bases unmatched to any gene: 7. CDR3 size: 15 residues. CDR3 sequence: CASSFASGATYEQYF. The CDR3 region has the DNA TGTGCCAGCAGTTTCGCAAGCGGGGCAACCTACGAGCAGTACTTC.

The rearrangement joins TRBV7-9 to TRBJ2-3; D is perhaps TRBD1 or TRBD2 (5 bases each). Germline lookup yields CDR1 SEHNR and CDR2 FQNEAQ (reference sequence). V lost 0 bases, J lost 0 bases, and 7 bases lay in between. The CDR3 length is 15 residues. CDR3 nucleotide sequence: TGTGCCAGCAGCTTAGCGGGGGATAGCACAGATACGCAGTATTTT. Protein sequence: CASSLAGDSTDTQYF.

V gene TRBV7-2 combines with J gene TRBJ2-3, with 8 bases identical to TRBD2. There are 15 residues in the CDR3. Germline V gives CDR1 SGHTA, CDR2 FQGNSA. The V and J ends lost 3 bases and 6 bases, in that order; junction bases with no gene match: 8. CDR3 region: CASSFFGGGADTQYF. The DNA of the CDR3 is TGTGCCAGCAGCTTCTTCGGGGGGGGAGCGGATACGCAGTATTTT.

This chain connects TRBV19 to TRBJ1-1; D gene uncertain. The V gene's germline CDR1 is LNHDA and CDR2 SQIVND (reference sequence). Trimming cost V 8 bases and J 0 bases, with 7 bases left between them. This CDR3 is 12 amino acids long. This CDR3 reads CASGRVNTEAFF. The CDR3 DNA reads TGTGCCAGTGGACGAGTGAACACTGAAGCTTTCTTT.

In this sample, this clone turned up a few times. The chain couples TRBV5-1 to TRBJ2-3, with 11 bases aligning to TRBD2. V was pared by 4 bases and J by 6 bases, with 10 bases of the junction left unmatched. Germline values: CDR1 SGHRS, CDR2 YFSETQ. The CDR3 has 16 residues. DNA for the CDR3: TGCGCCAGCAGCCTCGGGACTAGCGGACCTCGGGATACGCAGTATTTT. Residues: CASSLGTSGPRDTQYF.

The chain carries TRBV6-5 and TRBJ2-3; D might be TRBD2 (6 bases). The germline V gene encodes CDR1 MNHEY and CDR2 SVGAGI. The V gene lost 2 bases and the J gene lost 4 bases, with 10 bases spanning the gap. CDR3 length: 14 amino acids. The CDR3 is CASSYTSFPDTQYF. For the CDR3, the DNA is TGTGCCAGCAGTTACACTAGCTTCCCAGATACGCAGTATTTT.

The V call is TRBV2, the J call TRBJ1-5; TRBD1 is a possible D gene (6 bases). CDR1 SNHLY and CDR2 FYNNEI come from the germline V gene. V was shortened by 3 bases and J by 4 bases, with 13 bases between the two germline ends. The CDR3 totals 15 residues. CDR3 coding DNA: TGTGCCAGCAGTGAGGTGCTAGGGGGAAATCAGCCCCAGCATTTT. Translated: CASSEVLGGNQPQHF.

The chain employs TRBV5-1 and TRBJ2-5; D unresolved. The CDR3 loop spans 16 amino acids. The germline V and J ends were trimmed by 0 bases and 2 bases, with 14 bases remaining between them. Germline V gene data show CDR1 as SGHRS and CDR2 as YFSETQ. The CDR3 loop reads CASSLARDLTQETQYF. DNA for the CDR3: TGCGCCAGCAGCTTGGCCCGCGACCTTACTCAAGAGACCCAGTACTTC. The full variable domain, its missing parts supplied by reference TRBV5-1 and TRBJ2-5, is KAGVTQTPRYLIKTRGQQVTLSCSPISGHRSVSWYQQTPGQGLQFLFEYFSETQRNKGNFPGRFSGRQFSNSRSEMNVSTLELGDSALYLCASSLARDLTQETQYFGPGTRLLVL.

This chain connects TRBV28 to TRBJ1-5, with D hard to call. V gave up 3 bases and J gave up 0 bases, with 12 bases separating them. CDR3 length: 16 amino acids. CDR1 MDHEN and CDR2 SYDVKM come from the germline V gene. The CDR3 spells CASSFLRSYSNQPQHF. The CDR3 DNA reads TGTGCCAGCAGTTTCTTAAGGTCTTATAGCAATCAGCCCCAGCATTTT.

The chain links TRBV6-1 to TRBJ1-5; D unresolved. CDR3 length equals 16 residues. V was cut by 2 bases and J by 4 bases, with 15 bases left in between. The germline gives CDR1 MNHNS, CDR2 SASEGT. The DNA for the CDR3 is TGTGCCAGCAGTGAATTTTGGCAGAGTGGGAATCAGCCCCAGCATTTT. This encodes CASSEFWQSGNQPQHF.

V gene TRBV11-2 combines with J gene TRBJ2-5; D unresolved. The J call may be faulty, since TRBJ2-7 better matches the DNA end. Germline CDR1 SGHAT, CDR2 FQNNGV. This CDR3 comprises 14 residues. CDR3 DNA: TGTGCCAGCAGCCCGGAGACCAGTTCCTACGAGCAGTACTTC. This gives the protein CASSPETSSYEQYF.

CDR3 sequence (DNA): TGCGCCAGCAGCCTCGACGAACCGGGACTAGCGGGTTACTACAATGAGCAGTTCTTC. This sequence encodes CASSLDEPGLAGYYNEQFF. V and J are TRBV5-1 and TRBJ2-1; TRBD2 matches 12 bases. The ends lost 4 bases at V and 3 bases at J; junction bases unmatched: 14. From germline, CDR1 is SGHRS and CDR2 YFSETQ. The CDR3 covers 19 residues.

This chain links TRBV29-1 with TRBJ1-2; perhaps TRBD1 as D (6 bases). The V end was cut by 2 bases, the J end by 3 bases, with 13 bases between. The CDR3 loop spans 14 amino acids. CDR1 SQVTM and CDR2 ANQGSEA come from the germline V gene. In DNA form, the CDR3 reads TGCAGCGTTGAAAGGGGGGTCGAGGACTATGGCTACACCTTC. This sequence encodes CSVERGVEDYGYTF.

The chain links TRBV6-4 to TRBJ2-3, with D tentatively TRBD1 (6 bases). This CDR3 comprises 14 residues. The germline V gene has CDR1 MRHNA and CDR2 SNTAGT. Trimming stripped 6 bases from V and 2 bases from J, with 12 bases between. In DNA, the CDR3 is TGTGCCAGCAGCCCAGGGGATATCACAGATACGCAGTATTTT. This translates into CASSPGDITDTQYF.